Listed below are T cell receptor beta chains from one sample, sequenced in a study of T-cell reconstitution after alpha-beta-depleted transplantation in children. TCRdb itself ran the PCR reads through MiXCR, one entry per CDR3 protein. The sample lists some 640,000 distinct CDR3 sequences; around 17% were seen once. Source: PBMCs from the stem cell graft donor, taken from the stem cell graft. All receptors derive from a human donor who donated a stem cell graft to a child with acute myeloid leukemia. CDR3s include the opening cysteine and the closing phenylalanine or tryptophan. A D gene is named only where the DNA matches it firmly. Not all rows give a size; the values are once, few, many and, for expanded clones, a class.

>TRBD1|TRBJ2-1|TRBV7-6|many
TGTGCCAGCAACCCCACGACAGGGAGCTCCTACAATGAGCAGTTCTTC
CASNPTTGSSYNEQFF
>NA|TRBJ2-3|TRBV10-2|NA
TGCGCCAGCAATACGGGCCCCCACACAGATACGCAGTATTTT
CASNTGPHTDTQYF
>NA|TRBJ1-2|TRBV9|many
TGTGCCAGCAGCGTAGTAGGAACATATGGCTACACCTTC
CASSVVGTYGYTF
>NA|TRBJ1-1|TRBV7-9|many
TGTGCCAGCAGCTTTGGACAGATGAACACTGAAGCTTTCTTT
CASSFGQMNTEAFF
>TRBD1|TRBJ1-2|TRBV7-9|few
TGTGCCAGCAGCTTCCGGACAGGCTCTGGCTATGGCTACACCTTC
CASSFRTGSGYGYTF
>NA|TRBJ2-1|TRBV5-5|few
TGTGCCAGCAGCCGGGGACATTCGAGCAAGGAGCAGTTCTTC
CASSRGHSSKEQFF
>NA|TRBJ2-2|TRBV7-2|NA
TGTGCCAGCAGCTTAGACCTCGGAGGGAACACCGGGGAGCTGTTTTTT
CASSLDLGGNTGELFF
>TRBD1|TRBJ1-2|TRBV25-1|few
TGTGCCAGCAGTGAGGGTACAGGGGGCACCTATGGCTACACCTTC
CASSEGTGGTYGYTF
>NA|TRBJ2-3|TRBV7-3|NA
TGTACCAGCAGCTTAGGCCCTCTGAGTTTT
CTSSLGPLSF
>NA|TRBJ1-2|TRBV11-2|NA
TGTGCCAGCAGCTTAGATGGGGGCGCCGGCTACACCTTC
CASSLDGGAGYTF
>TRBD2|TRBJ2-2|TRBV12-3/TRBV12-4|NA
TGTGCCAGCAGTCGCAATAGCGGGGGGAACACCGGGGAGCTGTTTTTT
CASSRNSGGNTGELFF
>NA|TRBJ2-2|TRBV6-6|NA
TGTGCCAGCAGTTCCCAGGGGGGGGAGCTGTTTTTT
CASSSQGGELFF
>NA|TRBJ2-7|TRBV7-9|few
TGTGCCAGCAGCTCCCCCTGGGACATCTACGAGCAGTACTTC
CASSSPWDIYEQYF
>NA|TRBJ2-3|TRBV20-1|many
TGCAGTGTCTCAGAGGGGGATCCCTTTCGGGGCACAGATACGCAGTATTTT
CSVSEGDPFRGTDTQYF
>NA|TRBJ1-1|TRBV18|NA
TGTGCCAGCTCACCACCGGTGCGGGTGTACACTGAAGCTTTCTTT
CASSPPVRVYTEAFF
>TRBD1|TRBJ1-2|TRBV20-1|many
TGCAGTGCTAGAGCCCCCGCCTTAGGGACAGCCAACTATGGCTACACCTTC
CSARAPALGTANYGYTF
>NA|TRBJ2-3|TRBV20-1|many
TGCAGTGCGAAGCTAGAGGGCTACACAGATACGCAGTATTTT
CSAKLEGYTDTQYF